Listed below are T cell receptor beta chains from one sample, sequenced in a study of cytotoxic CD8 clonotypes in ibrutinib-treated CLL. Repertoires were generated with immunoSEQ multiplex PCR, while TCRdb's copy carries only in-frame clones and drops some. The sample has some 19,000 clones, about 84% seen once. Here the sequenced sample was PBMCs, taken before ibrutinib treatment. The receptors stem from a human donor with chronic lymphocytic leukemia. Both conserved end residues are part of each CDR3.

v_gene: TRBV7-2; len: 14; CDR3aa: CASSLAGRVQTQYF
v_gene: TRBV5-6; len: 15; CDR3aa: CASSLADRQQETQYF
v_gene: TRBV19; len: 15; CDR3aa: CASSNKQGASSPLHF
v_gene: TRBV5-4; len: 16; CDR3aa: CASRVSGGGGAGELFF
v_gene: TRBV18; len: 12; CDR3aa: CASSPDYYEQYF
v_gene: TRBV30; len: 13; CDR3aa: CACTQSYNSPLHF
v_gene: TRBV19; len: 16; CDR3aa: CASTQGYGGGHRELFF
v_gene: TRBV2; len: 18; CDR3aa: CASSRTGGLGVNTGELFF
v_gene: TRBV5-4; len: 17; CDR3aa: CASSLEGSAGLNTEAFF
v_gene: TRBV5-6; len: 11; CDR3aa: CASSSTGTCNF
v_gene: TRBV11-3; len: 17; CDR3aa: CASSHRLPGTGWYGYTF
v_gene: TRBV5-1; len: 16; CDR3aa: CASSLLALGRATEAFF
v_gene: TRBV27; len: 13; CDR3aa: CASSLSYQGRAFF
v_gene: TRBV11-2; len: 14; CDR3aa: CASSRQDSDTEQFF
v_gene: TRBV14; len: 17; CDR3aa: CASSRGGMVFSAGELFF
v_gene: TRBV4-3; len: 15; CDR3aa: CASSQEAGQGAGYTF
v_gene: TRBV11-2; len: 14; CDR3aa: CASSWGPLADTQYF
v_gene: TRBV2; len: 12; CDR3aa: CAGGDSYNEQFF
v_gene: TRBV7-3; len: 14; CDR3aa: CASSLIGQGGTQYF
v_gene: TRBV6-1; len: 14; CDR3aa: CASTGQGWTGELFF
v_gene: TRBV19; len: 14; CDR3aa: CASSIYSSNEKLFF
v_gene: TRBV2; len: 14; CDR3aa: CASSGQGQGEKLFF
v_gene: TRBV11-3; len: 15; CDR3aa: CASSLGLADTGELFF
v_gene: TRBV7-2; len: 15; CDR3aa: CASSSRWQGNTEAFF
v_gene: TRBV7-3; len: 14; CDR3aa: CASSLWSDSSPLHF
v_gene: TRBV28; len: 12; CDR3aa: CASSRVNTEAFF
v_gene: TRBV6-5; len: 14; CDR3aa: CASRTSGSNEKLFF